The TCR beta chain under discussion was sequenced for a study of blood T cell repertoires in COVID-19. Study at large: Some COVID-19 samples were acute and others convalescent; all came from the United States, Italy and Spain. Sample material is recorded as cDNA or gDNA derived from T cells, B-cell-depleted T cells, or PBMCs.

CDR1 is GTSNPN and CDR2 is SVGIG in the germline V gene (reference sequence). The CDR3 consists of 11 residues. Trimming stripped 2 bases from V and 11 bases from J, with 12 bases between. Only in-frame clones appear in the TCRdb table, and some are missing; sequencing was by immunoSEQ multiplex PCR. The sample has about 59,000 clones; 79% are singletons. The genes are TRBV30 and TRBJ1-1, with D uncertain. Sequencing used peripheral blood. This clonotype originated in a man aged 55 to 70 with acute or convalescent COVID-19. The CDR3 spells CAWSSLYAAFF. The CDR3 nucleotides read TGTGCCTGGAGTAGTCTGTACGCGGCTTTCTTT.